This is a list of T cell receptor beta chains from one sample in a study of shared clonotypes between healthy human individuals. Data came from immunoSEQ multiplex PCR; TCRdb stores just in-frame clones and leaves some out. The sample contains approximately 2.5 million clones, around nine tenths of which appear only once. Sequencing used naive CD4+ T cells sorted from blood. The source is a man between 18 and 29 years old in good health. Both conserved end residues are part of each CDR3. Fields, in order: clone size, J gene, D gene, V gene, CDR3 protein, CDR3 DNA. The D gene is left open where the match is weak. Clone size appears in some rows only: once, few, many, or a class for an expanded clone.

size: -; J: TRBJ2-6; D: -; V: TRBV9; CDR3: CASSVGVGGSGANVLTF; DNA: TGTGCCAGCAGCGTAGGGGTAGGGGGCTCTGGGGCCAACGTCCTGACTTTC
size: few; J: TRBJ1-4; D: TRBD1; V: TRBV18; CDR3: CASSHGQGSDEKLFF; DNA: TGTGCCAGCTCACACGGACAGGGGAGTGATGAAAAACTGTTTTTT
size: -; J: TRBJ1-5; D: -; V: TRBV6-1; CDR3: CASSEAGGNQPQHF; DNA: TGTGCCAGCAGTGAGGCCGGAGGCAATCAGCCCCAGCATTTT
size: -; J: TRBJ1-5; D: -; V: TRBV28; CDR3: CASTLRGDQPQHF; DNA: TGTGCCAGCACCCTACGCGGGGATCAGCCCCAGCATTTT
size: -; J: TRBJ2-5; D: -; V: TRBV28; CDR3: CASSSAGPQETQYF; DNA: TGTGCCAGCAGTTCGGCGGGTCCTCAGGAGACCCAGTACTTC
size: -; J: TRBJ1-2; D: -; V: TRBV5-1; CDR3: CASRGGGNYGYTF; DNA: TGCGCCAGCAGGGGCGGGGGTAACTATGGCTACACCTTC
size: -; J: TRBJ2-5; D: -; V: TRBV5-1; CDR3: CASSLDSLQETQYF; DNA: TGCGCCAGCAGCTTGGACAGTCTTCAAGAGACCCAGTACTTC
size: -; J: TRBJ1-5; D: -; V: TRBV6-1; CDR3: CASSELRGRGGNQPQHF; DNA: TGTGCCAGCAGTGAACTCAGGGGCCGAGGTGGCAATCAGCCCCAGCATTTT
size: once; J: TRBJ2-7; D: -; V: TRBV7-6; CDR3: CASSPPWGNEQYF; DNA: TGTGCCAGCAGCCCCCCTTGGGGTAACGAGCAGTACTTC
size: -; J: TRBJ2-4; D: -; V: TRBV5-1; CDR3: CASSFDSGGNIQYF; DNA: TGCGCCAGCAGCTTCGACAGCGGCGGGAACATTCAGTACTTC
size: -; J: TRBJ2-4; D: -; V: TRBV5-6; CDR3: CASSSAQGPNIQYF; DNA: TGTGCCAGCAGCTCGGCCCAGGGACCTAACATTCAGTACTTC
size: -; J: TRBJ2-2; D: -; V: TRBV6-1; CDR3: CASRRTDSNTGELFF; DNA: TGTGCCAGCAGGCGTACGGACAGTAACACCGGGGAGCTGTTTTTT
size: -; J: TRBJ2-1; D: -; V: TRBV29-1; CDR3: CSVVAGSSYNEQFF; DNA: TGCAGCGTTGTGGCAGGGAGCTCCTACAATGAGCAGTTCTTC
size: -; J: TRBJ1-2; D: -; V: TRBV7-2; CDR3: CASSLGWREGGYTF; DNA: TGTGCCAGCAGCTTGGGTTGGCGGGAAGGAGGCTACACCTTC
size: -; J: TRBJ2-7; D: -; V: TRBV6-1; CDR3: CASSDWGSGYEQYF; DNA: TGTGCCAGCAGTGATTGGGGGAGTGGCTACGAGCAGTACTTC
size: -; J: TRBJ2-7; D: -; V: TRBV5-5; CDR3: CASSFPWRSYEQYF; DNA: TGTGCCAGCAGCTTTCCCTGGCGGTCCTACGAGCAGTACTTC
size: -; J: TRBJ2-3; D: TRBD1; V: TRBV2; CDR3: CASTPGQGYPGGQYF; DNA: TGTGCCAGCACTCCGGGACAGGGGTACCCTGGGGGGCAGTATTTT
size: few; J: TRBJ1-1; D: -; V: TRBV4-3; CDR3: CASSQLTTNTEAFF; DNA: TGCGCCAGCAGCCAACTTACCACGAACACTGAAGCTTTCTTT
size: -; J: TRBJ1-6; D: -; V: TRBV28; CDR3: CASSPEGGSPLHF; DNA: TGTGCCAGCAGTCCCGAGGGTGGTTCACCCCTCCACTTT
size: -; J: TRBJ2-1; D: -; V: TRBV30; CDR3: CAWTPSSYNEQFF; DNA: TGTGCCTGGACACCGAGCTCCTACAATGAGCAGTTCTTC
size: -; J: TRBJ1-1; D: -; V: TRBV28; CDR3: CAINNPRPGGNTEAFF; DNA: TGTGCCATCAATAATCCGAGACCCGGGGGAAACACTGAAGCTTTCTTT
size: -; J: TRBJ1-1; D: -; V: TRBV10-3; CDR3: CAIRAVRENTEAFF; DNA: TGTGCCATCAGGGCTGTCAGGGAGAACACTGAAGCTTTCTTT
size: -; J: TRBJ1-5; D: -; V: TRBV7-9; CDR3: CASSIPQGTQHF; DNA: TGTGCCAGCAGTATTCCCCAAGGGACCCAGCATTTT
size: -; J: TRBJ2-7; D: TRBD2; V: TRBV28; CDR3: CASSHLGGGNYEQYF; DNA: TGTGCCAGCAGCCACCTTGGCGGGGGGAACTACGAGCAGTACTTC
size: few; J: TRBJ1-1; D: -; V: TRBV20-1; CDR3: CRADLRPSAFF; DNA: TGCAGGGCCGATCTAAGACCCTCAGCTTTCTTT
size: -; J: TRBJ2-3; D: -; V: TRBV19; CDR3: CASSETRRTDTQYF; DNA: TGTGCCAGTAGTGAGACACGACGCACAGATACGCAGTATTTT
size: -; J: TRBJ2-4; D: TRBD1; V: TRBV6-5; CDR3: CASRQGQGNIQYF; DNA: TGTGCCAGCAGACAAGGACAGGGGAACATTCAGTACTTC
size: -; J: TRBJ1-1; D: -; V: TRBV9; CDR3: CASSVGAGRMNTEAFF; DNA: TGTGCCAGCAGCGTAGGGGCAGGGAGGATGAACACTGAAGCTTTCTTT
size: once; J: TRBJ1-6; D: TRBD1; V: TRBV5-1; CDR3: CASSTGQIYNSPLHF; DNA: TGCGCCAGCAGCACGGGACAGATCTATAATTCACCCCTCCACTTT
size: once; J: TRBJ2-2; D: -; V: TRBV28; CDR3: CASSSRTERAGELFF; DNA: TGTGCCAGCAGTTCCCGGACAGAGAGGGCCGGGGAGCTGTTTTTT
size: -; J: TRBJ2-3; D: TRBD2; V: TRBV10-3; CDR3: CAIRPTSGRGEADTQYF; DNA: TGTGCCATCAGACCGACTAGCGGGAGAGGGGAGGCAGATACGCAGTATTTT
size: -; J: TRBJ2-7; D: TRBD1; V: TRBV18; CDR3: CASSQSGQLYEQYF; DNA: TGTGCCAGCTCACAATCGGGACAGCTCTACGAGCAGTACTTC
size: few; J: TRBJ1-1; D: TRBD1; V: TRBV6-1; CDR3: CASKYRGVNTEAFF; DNA: TGTGCCAGCAAGTACAGGGGAGTGAACACTGAAGCTTTCTTT
size: -; J: TRBJ1-5; D: -; V: TRBV4-3; CDR3: CASSQDTSYSNQPQHF; DNA: TGCGCCAGCAGCCAAGATACCAGTTATAGCAATCAGCCCCAGCATTTT
size: -; J: TRBJ2-1; D: -; V: TRBV5-8; CDR3: CASSLVGGSYNEQFF; DNA: TGTGCCAGCAGCTTGGTGGGGGGCTCCTACAATGAGCAGTTCTTC
size: -; J: TRBJ2-2; D: TRBD1; V: TRBV7-9; CDR3: CASSGTGTTGELFF; DNA: TGTGCCTCCTCCGGGACAGGGACCACCGGGGAGCTGTTTTTT
size: -; J: TRBJ2-7; D: -; V: TRBV10-3; CDR3: CAISRDTTSYEQYF; DNA: TGTGCCATCAGCCGGGACACTACCTCCTACGAGCAGTACTTC
size: -; J: TRBJ2-2; D: TRBD2; V: TRBV10-3; CDR3: CAIKGSGAKNTGELFF; DNA: TGTGCCATCAAGGGTAGCGGGGCGAAAAACACCGGGGAGCTGTTTTTT
size: -; J: TRBJ1-1; D: -; V: TRBV27; CDR3: CASSLGRDHTEAFF; DNA: TGTGCCAGCAGTTTGGGAAGGGACCACACTGAAGCTTTCTTT
size: -; J: TRBJ1-1; D: -; V: TRBV5-1; CDR3: CASSSRENTEAFF; DNA: TGCGCCAGCAGCTCGAGGGAGAACACTGAAGCTTTCTTT
size: once; J: TRBJ2-3; D: TRBD2; V: TRBV5-1; CDR3: CASSLRPAGGPPDTQYF; DNA: TGCGCCAGCAGCTTGAGGCCAGCGGGGGGGCCCCCAGATACGCAGTATTTT
size: -; J: TRBJ1-4; D: -; V: TRBV28; CDR3: CASTRDRAKLFF; DNA: TGTGCCAGCACCCGGGACCGCGCAAAACTGTTTTTT
size: -; J: TRBJ2-1; D: -; V: TRBV5-1; CDR3: CASSLEGQPYNEQFF; DNA: TGCGCCAGCAGCTTGGAGGGCCAGCCGTACAATGAGCAGTTCTTC
size: -; J: TRBJ2-5; D: TRBD2; V: TRBV7-2; CDR3: CASRGLAGGETQYF; DNA: TGTGCCAGCAGAGGACTAGCGGGGGGAGAGACCCAGTACTTC
size: -; J: TRBJ1-5; D: -; V: TRBV30; CDR3: CAWSVGGDQPQHF; DNA: TGTGCCTGGAGTGTAGGGGGAGATCAGCCCCAGCATTTT
size: once; J: TRBJ1-1; D: TRBD1; V: TRBV6-1; CDR3: CASSAGTGRRNTEAFF; DNA: TGTGCCAGCAGTGCTGGGACAGGGAGAAGGAACACTGAAGCTTTCTTT